This is a list of T cell receptor beta chains from one sample in a study of pediatric ulcerative colitis. The assay was immunoSEQ multiplex PCR, and TCRdb's table has in-frame clones only and misses some. The sample includes about 64,000 clones, 70% to 85% of them seen just once. The sequenced material came from blood. Receptor source: a boy aged 5-17 years with moderate ulcerative colitis. The CDR3 runs from the conserved cysteine through the conserved F or W. A D gene is named only where the DNA matches it firmly. Clone sizes are given selectively: once, few, many, or a class where the clone is expanded.

>TRBV6-1|TRBD2|-|TRBJ2-7
TGTGCCAGCAGGGAAGCGGGGGGGGGCTCCTACGAGCAGTACTTC
CASREAGGGSYEQYF
>TRBV5-4|-|few|TRBJ2-2
TGTGCCAGCAGCCCAGACTATACCGGGGAGCTGTTTTTT
CASSPDYTGELFF
>TRBV4-2|TRBD2|-|TRBJ2-3
TGTGCCAGCAGCCAAGCTCGCGGGAGCCAGCCCTTACTAGCAACAGATACGCAGTATTTT
CASSQARGSQPLLATDTQYF
>TRBV6-5|TRBD1|-|TRBJ1-5
TGTGCCAGCAGTAACGGACAGGCAACGCGCCAGCATTTT
CASSNGQATRQHF
>TRBV5-5|-|-|TRBJ1-2
TGTGCCAGCAGCTTGAAAACGGCAGGGGACTATGGCTACACCTTC
CASSLKTAGDYGYTF
>TRBV10-3|-|-|TRBJ1-6
TGTGCCATCAGGGAACGGGGAGCAGATAATTCACCCCTCCACTTT
CAIRERGADNSPLHF
>TRBV20-1|-|-|TRBJ2-3
TGCAGTGCTAAAATAGCCGATACGCAGTATTTT
CSAKIADTQYF
>TRBV11-3|-|-|TRBJ2-7
TGTGCCAGCAGCTCCACCGGCCCCGAGCAGTACTTC
CASSSTGPEQYF
>TRBV7-9|TRBD1|once|TRBJ1-3
TGTGCCAGCAGCACCCCCCGGGACAGAAAAGTCCCTGGAAACACCATATATTTT
CASSTPRDRKVPGNTIYF
>TRBV29-1|TRBD2|-|TRBJ2-1
TGCAGCGTAGACCTAGCGGGGGGATCCTACAATGAGCAGTTCTTC
CSVDLAGGSYNEQFF
>TRBV15|-|-|TRBJ2-3
TGTGCCACCAGCAGAGATGGAACCTCTAGCACAGATACGCAGTATTTT
CATSRDGTSSTDTQYF
>TRBV25-1|TRBD1|medium-sized|TRBJ2-7
TGTGCCAGCAGTGAACGGTCGGGACAGGGGGCCTACGAGCAGTACTTC
CASSERSGQGAYEQYF